This T cell receptor beta chain is drawn from a study of Ad26.COV2.S vaccination and SARS-CoV-2 variants. Study-wide points: Those who received vaccine or placebo ended up with similar non-spike TCR breadth. Using TCR breadth and depth analyses may have led to underestimated total T cell responses.

Treatment here: some 20 received Ad26.COV2.S at low or high dose, single or two shots; roughly five received placebo; per-sample allocation not given. The samples were gathered on day 63 after the first injection of vaccine or placebo. About this clone itself: Its antigen is currently unknown.

Clones were sequenced by immunoSEQ multiplex PCR, and TCRdb holds only the in-frame ones, with some missing. The table shows 400,000 or so clones, with about 88% occurring only once. This CDR3 is 15 amino acids long. V was clipped by 7 bases and J by 2 bases; unmatched bases: 7. Germline CDR1 reads SNHLY; CDR2 reads FYNNEI. V gene TRBV2 combines with J gene TRBJ2-2; 7 bases match TRBD1. The starting material was peripheral blood, obtained in a trial of Ad26.COV2.S vaccine versus placebo. This clonotype originated in a person between 18 and 60 years old who received the Ad26.COV2.S COVID-19 vaccine or a placebo. Here the CDR3 DNA reads TGTGCCAGCAACACCAGACAGGGAAACACCGGGGAGCTGTTTTTT. It codes for CASNTRQGNTGELFF.